Following are 14 T cell receptor beta chains from one sample sequenced in a study of blood T cell repertoires in COVID-19. TCRdb keeps only in-frame clones here, not all; method: immunoSEQ multiplex PCR. The data contain around 140,000 clones, around 90% of them singletons. Sequenced sample: peripheral blood. These receptors came from an older man with acute or convalescent COVID-19.

The V call is TRBV18, the J call TRBJ1-6; D is possibly TRBD1 (6 bases). Germline V gene lookup returns CDR1 KGHSH and CDR2 LQKENI. CDR3 length: 14 residues. The V and J ends lost 3 bases and 7 bases respectively, with 10 bases between them. The CDR3 coding sequence is TGTGCCAGCTCACCGCAGGGGTACAATTCACCCCTCCACTTT. Protein: CASSPQGYNSPLHF.

This chain connects TRBV6-5 to TRBJ2-7; D gene ambiguous. CDR1 and CDR2 (germline): MNHEY, SVGAGI. V was cut by 5 bases and J by 3 bases, with 14 bases left in between. The CDR3 runs 14 residues. The CDR3 sequence is CASSPTPDFYEQYF. In DNA form, the CDR3 reads TGTGCCAGCAGTCCAACACCAGATTTCTACGAGCAGTACTTC.

The rearrangement links TRBV29-1 to TRBJ2-7; 10 nucleotides agree with TRBD1. The CDR3 spans 14 residues. The trim removed 5 bases at V and 6 bases at J, leaving 10 bases unmatched. The germline V gene encodes CDR1 SQVTM and CDR2 ANQGSEA. The CDR3 bases are TGCAGCGTTCAAGGGGGGACAGGGGTTTTCGAGCAGTACTTC. Translated, it gives CSVQGGTGVFEQYF.

The chain combines TRBV20-1 with TRBJ2-7; TRBD2 might be the D (5 bases). CDR1 DFQATT and CDR2 SNEGSKA come from the germline V gene (reference sequence). V was cut by 6 bases and J by 9 bases, with 12 bases left in between. CDR3 size: 10 residues. CDR3 bases: TGCAGTGCCTCAGCCGCGGGGCAGTACTTC. It codes for CSASAAGQYF.

The J gene is TRBJ1-1, the V gene TRBV27; TRBD1 matches 7 bases. The CDR3 runs 15 residues. V lost 7 bases to trimming and J lost 5 bases; unmatched junction nucleotides: 13. The germline CDR1 and CDR2 sequences are MNHEY and SMNVEV (reference sequence). CDR3 in DNA: TGTGCCAGCATCGCTTCCGGGACAGCGAGGACTGAAGCTTTCTTT. As protein: CASIASGTARTEAFF.

This sequence joins TRBV5-1 and TRBJ1-5, with a weak D call TRBD1 (6 bases). V gave up 2 bases and J gave up 5 bases, with 14 bases separating them. Germline CDR1 and CDR2: SGHRS and YFSETQ. CDR3 length: 15 residues. Here the CDR3 reads CASSLQGEDHQPQHF. In DNA, the CDR3 is TGCGCCAGCAGCTTACAGGGAGAAGATCATCAGCCCCAGCATTTT.

The chain couples TRBV3-1 (or the pseudogene TRBV3-2) to TRBJ2-1; perhaps TRBD2 as D (5 bases). The germline V gene has CDR1 LGHDT and CDR2 YNNKEL (reference sequence). The CDR3 length is 18 residues. Trimming left V 0 bases short and J 0 bases short, with 15 bases between. This CDR3 is CASSQEGSVLGSYNEQFF. CDR3 nucleotide sequence: TGTGCCAGCAGCCAAGAGGGTAGCGTGCTGGGCTCCTACAATGAGCAGTTCTTC.

The V and J genes are TRBV3-1 (or the pseudogene TRBV3-2) and TRBJ1-1, with a weak D call TRBD1 (5 bases). Looked up from germline, CDR1 is LGHDT and CDR2 is YNNKEL (reference sequence). Trimming took off 2 bases at V and 0 bases at J, with 7 bases between the two ends. The CDR3 is 14 amino acids. The CDR3 coding sequence is TGTGCCAGCAGCCAAACGACAGTGAACACTGAAGCTTTCTTT. Encoded protein: CASSQTTVNTEAFF.

V gene TRBV19 combines with J gene TRBJ1-1; TRBD1 might be the D (6 bases). Germline CDR1 LNHDA, CDR2 SQIVND (reference sequence). Trimming removed 6 bases at V and 4 bases at J, with 15 bases between. CDR3 length: 14 residues. CDR3 DNA: TGTGCCAGTAGAAACAGGGAGAGTTTCACTGAAGCTTTCTTT. As protein: CASRNRESFTEAFF.

The V and J genes are TRBV6-2 or TRBV6-3 and TRBJ1-2, with TRBD1 as a possible D gene (6 bases). CDR3 size: 13 residues. Trimming removed 2 bases at V and 2 bases at J, with 6 bases between. Germline V gives CDR1 MNHEY, CDR2 SVGEGT. Here the CDR3 DNA reads TGTGCCAGCAGTTACGGGACAAACTATGGCTACACCTTC. This codes for CASSYGTNYGYTF.

Concerning this clone itself: A much larger clone lies one base from this, so it may be a read error. This chain connects TRBV9 to TRBJ1-5; possible D gene TRBD1, 6 bases. The CDR3 totals 15 residues. Germline V gene sequence: CDR1 SGDLS, CDR2 YYNGEE. Trimming removed 4 bases at V and 1 base at J, with 12 bases between. CDR3 sequence (DNA): TGTGCCAGCAGCCCATCAGGGGAGAGCAATCAGCCCCAGCATTTT. Protein sequence: CASSPSGESNQPQHF.

The chain is built from TRBV12-3 or TRBV12-4 and TRBJ1-5; D ambiguous. CDR3 length: 13 amino acids. Trimming cost V 8 bases and J 4 bases, with 12 bases left between them. The chain's CDR3 is CASANFGNQPQHF. In DNA form, the CDR3 reads TGTGCCAGCGCAAACTTCGGGAATCAGCCCCAGCATTTT.

V usage is TRBV19 and J usage is TRBJ1-4, with no clear D. CDR3 length equals 11 residues. Germline CDR1 LNHDA, CDR2 SQIVND (reference sequence). V shed 4 bases and J shed 10 bases, with 7 bases lying between them. The CDR3 DNA sequence: TGTGCCAGTAGTACAGCGGGAAAACTGTTTTTT. Translation: CASSTAGKLFF. The full variable domain, its missing parts supplied by reference TRBV19 and TRBJ1-4, is DGGITQSPKYLFRKEGQNVTLSCEQNLNHDAMYWYRQDPGQGLRLIYYSQIVNDFQKGDIAEGYSVSREKKESFPLTVTSAQKNPTAFYLCASSTAGKLFFGSGTQLSVL.

The rearrangement joins TRBV6-6 to TRBJ2-7, with 7 bases fitting TRBD1. The ends lost 5 bases at V and 5 bases at J; junction bases unmatched: 6. The CDR3 spans 13 residues. Germline V lookup: CDR1 MNHNY, CDR2 SVGAGI (reference sequence). The CDR3 spells CASSQTGTHEQYF. The CDR3 DNA is TGTGCCAGCAGTCAGACAGGGACCCACGAGCAGTACTTC.